This T cell receptor (beta chain) stems from a study of blood T cell repertoires in COVID-19. Background on the study: The study drew acute and convalescent COVID-19 samples from the United States, Italy and Spain.

Repertoires were generated with immunoSEQ multiplex PCR, while TCRdb's copy carries only in-frame clones and drops some. The table shows around 18,000 clones, with about four fifths occurring only once. The CDR3 totals 17 residues. The germline V and J ends were trimmed by 7 bases and 2 bases, with 21 bases remaining between them. Germline V lookup: CDR1 MDHEN, CDR2 SYDVKM. The sequencing sample was made of peripheral blood. The clonotype originates from an elderly man with acute or convalescent COVID-19. V usage is TRBV28 and J usage is TRBJ1-5; possibly TRBD1 for D (5 bases). Written as DNA, the CDR3 is TGTGCCAGCACCCCCGGAGGGGCAATGGGTCGCAATCAGCCCCAGCATTTT. Protein: CASTPGGAMGRNQPQHF.